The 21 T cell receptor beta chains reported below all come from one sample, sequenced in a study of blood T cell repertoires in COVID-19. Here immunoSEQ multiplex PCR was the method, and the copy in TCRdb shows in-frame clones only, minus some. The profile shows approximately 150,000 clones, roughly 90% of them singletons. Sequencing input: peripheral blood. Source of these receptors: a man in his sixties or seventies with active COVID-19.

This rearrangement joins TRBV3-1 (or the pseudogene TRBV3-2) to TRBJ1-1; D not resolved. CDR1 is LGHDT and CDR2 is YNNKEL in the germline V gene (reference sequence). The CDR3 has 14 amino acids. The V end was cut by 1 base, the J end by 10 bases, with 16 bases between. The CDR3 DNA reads TGTGCCAGCAGCCAAGCAGGATTAAGTGCGATAGCTTTCTTT. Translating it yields CASSQAGLSAIAFF.

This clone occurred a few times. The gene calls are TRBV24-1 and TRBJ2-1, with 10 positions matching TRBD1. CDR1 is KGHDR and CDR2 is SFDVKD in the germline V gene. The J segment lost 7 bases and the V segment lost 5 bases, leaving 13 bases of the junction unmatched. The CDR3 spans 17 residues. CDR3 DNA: TGTGCCACCAGTGGAGGACAGGGGGTTACTAATTTGAATGAGCAGTTCTTC. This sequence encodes CATSGGQGVTNLNEQFF.

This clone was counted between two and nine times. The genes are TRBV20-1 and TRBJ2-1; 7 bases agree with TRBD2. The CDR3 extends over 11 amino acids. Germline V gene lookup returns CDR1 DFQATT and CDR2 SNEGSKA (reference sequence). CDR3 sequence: CSAGGRNEQFF. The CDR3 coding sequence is TGCTCCGCCGGCGGGAGAAATGAGCAGTTCTTC.

CDR3 coding DNA: TGTGCCAGCAGCTTTAGTGTGAACACTGAAGCTTTCTTT. This sequence encodes CASSFSVNTEAFF. V usage is TRBV7-2 and J usage is TRBJ1-1; D ambiguous. The CDR3 runs 13 residues. V lost 3 bases and J lost 0, with 5 bases in between. Germline CDR1 reads SGHTA; CDR2 reads FQGNSA. Full variable domain (remainder filled in from reference TRBV7-2 and TRBJ1-1): GAGVSQSPSNKVTEKGKDVELRCDPISGHTALYWYRQSLGQGLEFLIYFQGNSAPDKSGLPSDRFSAERTGGSVSTLTIQRTQQEDSAVYLCASSFSVNTEAFFGQGTRLTVV.

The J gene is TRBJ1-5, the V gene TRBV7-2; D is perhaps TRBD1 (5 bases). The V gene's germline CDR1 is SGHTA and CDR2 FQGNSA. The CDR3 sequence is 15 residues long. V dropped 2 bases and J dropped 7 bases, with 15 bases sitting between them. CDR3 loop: CASSLRWGGDQPQHF. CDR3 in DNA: TGTGCCAGCAGCTTAAGGTGGGGGGGAGACCAGCCCCAGCATTTT.

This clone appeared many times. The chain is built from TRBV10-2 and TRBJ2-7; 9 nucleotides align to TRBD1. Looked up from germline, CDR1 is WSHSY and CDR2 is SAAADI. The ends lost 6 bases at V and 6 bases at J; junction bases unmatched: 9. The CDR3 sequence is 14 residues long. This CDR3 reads CASSIRDRAGEQYF. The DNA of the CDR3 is TGCGCCAGCAGCATCCGGGACAGGGCCGGCGAGCAGTACTTC.

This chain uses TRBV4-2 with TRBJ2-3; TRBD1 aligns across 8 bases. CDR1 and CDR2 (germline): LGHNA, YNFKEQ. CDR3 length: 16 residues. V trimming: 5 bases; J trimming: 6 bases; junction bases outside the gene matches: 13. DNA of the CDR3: TGTGCCAGCAGCATAGAGGGTCAGGGGGCTAGGGATACGCAGTATTTT. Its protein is CASSIEGQGARDTQYF.

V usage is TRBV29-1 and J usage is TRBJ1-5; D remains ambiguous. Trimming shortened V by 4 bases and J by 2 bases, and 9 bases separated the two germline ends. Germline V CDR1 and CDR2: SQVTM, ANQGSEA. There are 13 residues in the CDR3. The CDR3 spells CSVAVGGNQPQHF. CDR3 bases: TGCAGCGTTGCGGTCGGGGGCAATCAGCCCCAGCATTTT.

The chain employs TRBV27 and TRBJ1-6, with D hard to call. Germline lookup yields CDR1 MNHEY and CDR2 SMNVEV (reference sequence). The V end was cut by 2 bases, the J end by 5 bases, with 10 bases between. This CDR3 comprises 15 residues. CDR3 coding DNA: TGTGCCAGCAGTTTAAGATGGCTGGATAATTCACCCCTCCACTTT. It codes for CASSLRWLDNSPLHF.

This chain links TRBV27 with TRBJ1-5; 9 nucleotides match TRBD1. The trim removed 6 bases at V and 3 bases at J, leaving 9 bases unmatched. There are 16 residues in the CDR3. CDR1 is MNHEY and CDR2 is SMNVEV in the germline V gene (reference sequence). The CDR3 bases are TGTGCCAGCAGGGCCGAGGACAGGGGAGCCAATCAGCCCCAGCATTTT. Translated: CASRAEDRGANQPQHF.

CDR3 residues: CASSSGLAGGQETQYF. The CDR3 bases are TGTGCCAGCAGCTCGGGACTAGCGGGAGGACAAGAGACCCAGTACTTC. The genes are TRBV11-2 and TRBJ2-5; 15 bases map to TRBD2. In germline, CDR1 is SGHAT, CDR2 FQNNGV. V lost 4 bases, J lost 2 bases, and 2 bases stayed unmatched. This CDR3 spans 16 amino acids. Full variable domain (remainder filled in from reference TRBV11-2 and TRBJ2-5): EAGVAQSPRYKIIEKRQSVAFWCNPISGHATLYWYQQILGQGPKLLIQFQNNGVVDDSQLPKDRFSAERLKGVDSTLKIQPAKLEDSAVYLCASSSGLAGGQETQYFGPGTRLLVL.

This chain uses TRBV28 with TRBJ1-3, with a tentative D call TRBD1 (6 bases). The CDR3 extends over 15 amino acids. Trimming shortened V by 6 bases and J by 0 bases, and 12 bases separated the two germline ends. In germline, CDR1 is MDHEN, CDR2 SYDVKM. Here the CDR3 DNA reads TGTGCCAGCAGCTCACAGGGTACCTCTGGAAACACCATATATTTT. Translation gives CASSSQGTSGNTIYF. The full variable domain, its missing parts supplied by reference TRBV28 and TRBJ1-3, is DVKVTQSSRYLVKRTGEKVFLECVQDMDHENMFWYRQDPGLGLRLIYFSYDVKMKEKGDIPEGYSVSREKKERFSLILESASTNQTSMYLCASSSQGTSGNTIYFGEGSWLTVV.

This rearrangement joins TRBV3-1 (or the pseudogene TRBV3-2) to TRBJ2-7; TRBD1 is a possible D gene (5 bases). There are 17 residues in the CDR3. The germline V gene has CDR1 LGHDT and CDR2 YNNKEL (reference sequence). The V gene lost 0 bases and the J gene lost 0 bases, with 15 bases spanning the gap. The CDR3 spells CASSQDWAGHLSYEQYF. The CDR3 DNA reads TGTGCCAGCAGCCAAGATTGGGCCGGACACCTCTCCTACGAGCAGTACTTC.

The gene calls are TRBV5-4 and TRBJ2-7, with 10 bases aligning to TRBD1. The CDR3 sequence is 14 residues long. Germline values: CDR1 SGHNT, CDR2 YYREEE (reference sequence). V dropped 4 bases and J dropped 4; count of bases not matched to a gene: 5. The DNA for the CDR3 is TGTGCCAGCAGCCCGACAGGGGGCGAATACGAGCAGTACTTC. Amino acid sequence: CASSPTGGEYEQYF. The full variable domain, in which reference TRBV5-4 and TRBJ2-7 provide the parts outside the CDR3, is ETGVTQSPTHLIKTRGQQVTLRCSSQSGHNTVSWYQQALGQGPQFIFQYYREEENGRGNFPPRFSGLQFPNYSSELNVNALELDDSALYLCASSPTGGEYEQYFGPGTRLTVT.

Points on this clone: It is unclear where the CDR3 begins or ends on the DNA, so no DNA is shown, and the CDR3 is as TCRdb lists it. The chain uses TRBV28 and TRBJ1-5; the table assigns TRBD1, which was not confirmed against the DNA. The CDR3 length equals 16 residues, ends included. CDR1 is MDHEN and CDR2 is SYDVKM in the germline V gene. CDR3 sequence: CASSFFGQLRNQPQHF.

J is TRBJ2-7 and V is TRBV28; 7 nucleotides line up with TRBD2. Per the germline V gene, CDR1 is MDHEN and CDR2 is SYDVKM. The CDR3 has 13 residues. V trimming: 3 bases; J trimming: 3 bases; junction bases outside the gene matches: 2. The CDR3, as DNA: TGTGCCAGCAGTTTCCCTAGCGGCTACGAGCAGTACTTC. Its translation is CASSFPSGYEQYF. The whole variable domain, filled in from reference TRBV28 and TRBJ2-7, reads DVKVTQSSRYLVKRTGEKVFLECVQDMDHENMFWYRQDPGLGLRLIYFSYDVKMKEKGDIPEGYSVSREKKERFSLILESASTNQTSMYLCASSFPSGYEQYFGPGTRLTVT.

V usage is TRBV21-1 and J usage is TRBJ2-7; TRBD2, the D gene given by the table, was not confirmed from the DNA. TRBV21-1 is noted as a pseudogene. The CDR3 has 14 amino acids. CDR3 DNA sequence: TGTGCCAGCAGCCCGGGACTCCTCCCCTACGAGCAGTACTTC. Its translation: CASSPGLLPYEQYF.

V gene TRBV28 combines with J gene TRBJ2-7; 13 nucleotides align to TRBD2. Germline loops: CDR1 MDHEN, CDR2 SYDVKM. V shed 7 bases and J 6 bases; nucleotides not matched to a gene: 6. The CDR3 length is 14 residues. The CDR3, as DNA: TGTGCCAGCATCGGGACTAGCGGGACGAGCGAGCAGTACTTC. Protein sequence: CASIGTSGTSEQYF.

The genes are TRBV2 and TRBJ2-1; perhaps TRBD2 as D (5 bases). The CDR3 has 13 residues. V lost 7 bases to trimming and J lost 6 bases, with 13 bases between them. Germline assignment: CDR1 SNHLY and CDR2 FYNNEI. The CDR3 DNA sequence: TGTGCCAGCACCTCACTAAGCGGCAATGAGCAGTTCTTC. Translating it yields CASTSLSGNEQFF.

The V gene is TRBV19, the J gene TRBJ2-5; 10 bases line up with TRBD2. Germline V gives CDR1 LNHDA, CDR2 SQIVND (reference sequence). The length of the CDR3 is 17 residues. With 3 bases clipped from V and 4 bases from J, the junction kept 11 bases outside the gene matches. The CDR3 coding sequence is TGTGCCAGTAGTATCCGATGGTCTAGCGGGAGCCCAGAGACCCAGTACTTC. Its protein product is CASSIRWSSGSPETQYF.

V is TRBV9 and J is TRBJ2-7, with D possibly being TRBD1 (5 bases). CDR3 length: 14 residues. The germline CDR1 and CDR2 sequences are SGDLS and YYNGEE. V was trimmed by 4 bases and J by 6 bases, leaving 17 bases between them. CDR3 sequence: CASSLTVTPSEQYF. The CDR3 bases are TGTGCCAGCAGCTTGACAGTAACCCCCTCCGAGCAGTACTTC.